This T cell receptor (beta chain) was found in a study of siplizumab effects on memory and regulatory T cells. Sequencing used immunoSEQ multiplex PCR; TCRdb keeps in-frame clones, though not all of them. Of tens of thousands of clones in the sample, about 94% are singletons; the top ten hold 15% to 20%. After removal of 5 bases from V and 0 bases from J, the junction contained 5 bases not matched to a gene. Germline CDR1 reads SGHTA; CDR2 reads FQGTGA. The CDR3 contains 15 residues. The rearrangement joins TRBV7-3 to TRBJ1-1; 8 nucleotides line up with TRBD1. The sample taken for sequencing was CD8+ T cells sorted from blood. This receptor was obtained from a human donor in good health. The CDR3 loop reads CASSPGGDMNTEAFF. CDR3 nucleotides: TGTGCCAGCAGCCCAGGGGGCGATATGAACACTGAAGCTTTCTTT.